This T cell receptor (beta chain) comes out of a study of cytomegalovirus exposure and HLA in healthy donors. Findings of the study overall: Sequencing had likely introduced a cluster of highly shared sequence variants as an artifact.

Details on this clone: Its antigen is unknown.

The PCR had 60 Vbeta and 13 Jbeta primers. Here immunoSEQ multiplex PCR was the method, and the copy in TCRdb shows in-frame clones only, minus some. The table lists around 140,000 clones, around four fifths of them singletons. V shed 3 bases, J shed 4 bases, and the junction held 1 base outside the gene matches. Germline values: CDR1 MNHEY, CDR2 SMNVEV (reference sequence). The CDR3 sequence is 13 residues long. This clonotype originated in a female donor in good health and CMV-seronegative. The rearrangement links TRBV27 to TRBJ2-7; 9 bases align to TRBD1. Material for sequencing was PBMCs. The CDR3: CASSLDRGYEQYF. DNA for the CDR3: TGTGCCAGCAGTTTGGACAGGGGTTACGAGCAGTACTTC.